This section outlines one T cell receptor beta chain sequence together with its context. Templates that were synthetic TCR analogs were spiked into each PCR. Sequencing used immunoSEQ multiplex PCR; TCRdb keeps in-frame clones, though not all of them. The table lists about 45,000 clones, 85% to 90% of them singletons, with 13% to 15% in the top ten. CDR1 and CDR2 from the germline V gene are SGHTA and FQGNSA. CDR3 length: 15 amino acids. V was trimmed by 1 base and J by 1 base, leaving 11 bases between them. The record originates from a study of PD-L1 blockade in urothelial cancer. Study overall: Males with bladder-origin urothelial cancer constituted about 85% of the 29 patients. Among blood samples, the median T cell count was approximately 140,000.

Specimen: PBMCs, collected around atezolizumab (anti-PD-L1) treatment. The chain recombines TRBV7-2 with TRBJ2-7; D possibly corresponds to TRBD1 (5 bases). The receptor comes from an older woman with urothelial cancer. In DNA, the CDR3 is TGTGCCAGCAGCTTAGGTCGGGCAGGGTCCTACGAGCAGTACTTC. Its protein is CASSLGRAGSYEQYF.